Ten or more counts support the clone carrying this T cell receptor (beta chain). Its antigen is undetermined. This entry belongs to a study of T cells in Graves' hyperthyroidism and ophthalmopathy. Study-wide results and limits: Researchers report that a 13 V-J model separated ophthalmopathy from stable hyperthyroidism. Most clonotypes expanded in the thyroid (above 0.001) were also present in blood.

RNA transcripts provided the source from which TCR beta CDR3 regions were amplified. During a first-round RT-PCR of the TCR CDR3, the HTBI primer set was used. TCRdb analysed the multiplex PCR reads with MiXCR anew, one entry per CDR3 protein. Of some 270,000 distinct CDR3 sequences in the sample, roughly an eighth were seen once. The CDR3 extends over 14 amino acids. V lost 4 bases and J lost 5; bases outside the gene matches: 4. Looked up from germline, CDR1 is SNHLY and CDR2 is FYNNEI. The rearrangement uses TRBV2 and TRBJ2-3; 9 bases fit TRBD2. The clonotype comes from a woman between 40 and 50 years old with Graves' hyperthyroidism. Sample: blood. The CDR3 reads CASSVLAGIDTQYF. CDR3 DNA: TGTGCCAGCAGTGTTCTAGCGGGAATAGATACGCAGTATTTT.